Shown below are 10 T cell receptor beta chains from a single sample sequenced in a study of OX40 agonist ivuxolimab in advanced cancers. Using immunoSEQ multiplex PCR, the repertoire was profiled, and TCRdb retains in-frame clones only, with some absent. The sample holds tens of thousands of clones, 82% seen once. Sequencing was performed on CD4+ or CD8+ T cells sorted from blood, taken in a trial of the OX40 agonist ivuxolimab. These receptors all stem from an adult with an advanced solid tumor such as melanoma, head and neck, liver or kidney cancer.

The CDR3 DNA sequence: TGTGCCAGCAGCTTGGATCTAGCGGGAGTTTTAGATACGCAGTATTTT. Its protein is CASSLDLAGVLDTQYF. The rearrangement joins TRBV5-6 to TRBJ2-3; 10 bases are shared with TRBD2. V dropped 0 bases and J dropped 5; count of bases not matched to a gene: 6. Germline values: CDR1 SGHDT, CDR2 YYEEEE. The CDR3 contains 16 residues.

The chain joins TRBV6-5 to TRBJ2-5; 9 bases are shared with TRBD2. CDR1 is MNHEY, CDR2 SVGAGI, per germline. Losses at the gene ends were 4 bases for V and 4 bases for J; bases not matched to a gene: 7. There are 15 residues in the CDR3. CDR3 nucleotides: TGTGCCAGCAGTTCCCCAGGCGGGGGGGTAGAGACCCAGTACTTC. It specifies CASSSPGGGVETQYF.

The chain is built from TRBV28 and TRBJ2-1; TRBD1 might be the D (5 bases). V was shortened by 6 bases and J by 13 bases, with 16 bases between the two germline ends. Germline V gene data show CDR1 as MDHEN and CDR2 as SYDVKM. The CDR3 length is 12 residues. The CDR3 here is CASRTPGHRQFF. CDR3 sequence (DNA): TGTGCCAGCAGGACACCCGGACACAGACAGTTCTTC.

CDR3 nucleotides: TGTGCCAGCAGCTTAAAGCCCCAGGGGAGTTCTGGAAACACCATATATTTT. This encodes CASSLKPQGSSGNTIYF. This chain links TRBV7-2 with TRBJ1-3, with a possible D match to TRBD1 (6 bases). The CDR3 length is 17 residues. Germline CDR1 is SGHTA and CDR2 is FQGNSA. V was clipped by 2 bases and J by 1 base, with 15 bases between them.

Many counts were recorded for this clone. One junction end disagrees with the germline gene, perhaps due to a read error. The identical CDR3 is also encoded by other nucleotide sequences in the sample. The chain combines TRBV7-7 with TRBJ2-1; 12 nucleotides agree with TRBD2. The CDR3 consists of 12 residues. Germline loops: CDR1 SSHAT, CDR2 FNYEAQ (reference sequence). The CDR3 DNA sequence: TGTGCCAGCAGCCTAGCGGGAGGGGAGCAGTTCTTC. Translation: CASSLAGGEQFF.

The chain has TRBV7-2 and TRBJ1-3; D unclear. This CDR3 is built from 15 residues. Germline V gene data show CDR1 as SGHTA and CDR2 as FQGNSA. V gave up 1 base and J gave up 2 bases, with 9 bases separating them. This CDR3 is CASSLGVVAGNTIYF. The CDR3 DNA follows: TGTGCCAGCAGCTTAGGTGTCGTAGCTGGAAACACCATATATTTT.

The CDR3 loop is CASSLVLGGDFQETQYF. The CDR3 bases are TGCGCCAGCAGCTTGGTCCTAGGGGGAGATTTCCAAGAGACCCAGTACTTC. V is TRBV5-1 and J is TRBJ2-5, with a possible D match to TRBD1 (6 bases). CDR1 and CDR2 (germline): SGHRS, YFSETQ. Trimming took 0 bases from V and 1 from J, leaving 16 bases between them. The CDR3 has 17 residues.

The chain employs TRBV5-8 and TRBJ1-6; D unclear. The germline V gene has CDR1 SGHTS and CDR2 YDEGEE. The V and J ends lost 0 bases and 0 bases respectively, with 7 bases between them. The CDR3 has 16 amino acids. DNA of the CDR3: TGTGCCAGCAGCTTGGAGATCGTCTCCTATAATTCACCCCTCCACTTT. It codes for CASSLEIVSYNSPLHF.

CDR3 sequence: CASSEGFSNTEAFF. As DNA, the CDR3 is TGTGCCAGCAGTGAAGGGTTTTCGAACACTGAAGCTTTCTTT. The rearrangement uses TRBV6-1 and TRBJ1-1, with no clear D. V lost 1 base to trimming and J lost 1 base, with 7 bases between them. Germline lookup yields CDR1 MNHNS and CDR2 SASEGT. The CDR3 extends over 14 amino acids.

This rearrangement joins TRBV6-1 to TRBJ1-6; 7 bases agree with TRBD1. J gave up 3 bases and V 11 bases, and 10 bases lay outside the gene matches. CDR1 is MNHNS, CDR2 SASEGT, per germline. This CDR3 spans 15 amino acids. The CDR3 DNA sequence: TGTGCCGGCCGGGAGGGACAGTTCTATAATTCACCCCTCCACTTT. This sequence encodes CAGREGQFYNSPLHF.